A single sample gave rise to the 18 T cell receptor beta chains below, sequenced in a study of cytomegalovirus exposure and HLA in healthy donors. The primer mix had 60 Vbeta and 13 Jbeta primers. Profiling relied on immunoSEQ multiplex PCR, and the TCRdb table lists in-frame clones only, not all of them. The repertoire holds 150,000 to 200,000 clones, with 75% to 90% as singletons. The sequencing sample was made of PBMCs. The source of these receptors is a boy between 2 and 15 years old in good health and CMV-seronegative.

The chain has TRBV19 and TRBJ1-4; D gene uncertain. The CDR3 length is 15 residues. Trimming took 2 bases from V and 8 from J, leaving 15 bases between them. The germline gives CDR1 LNHDA, CDR2 SQIVND (reference sequence). The CDR3 spells CASSISRGFGEKLFF. Here the CDR3 DNA reads TGTGCCAGTAGTATAAGCCGCGGTTTCGGGGAAAAACTGTTTTTT. Drawing the rest from reference TRBV19 and TRBJ1-4, the complete variable domain is DGGITQSPKYLFRKEGQNVTLSCEQNLNHDAMYWYRQDPGQGLRLIYYSQIVNDFQKGDIAEGYSVSREKKESFPLTVTSAQKNPTAFYLCASSISRGFGEKLFFGSGTQLSVL.

The chain carries TRBV30 and TRBJ1-1; D is uncertain. Germline CDR1 GTSNPN, CDR2 SVGIG (reference sequence). CDR3 size: 13 residues. V was shortened by 1 base and J by 8 bases, with 14 bases between the two germline ends. The DNA of the CDR3 is TGTGCCTGGAGTGCTACATTAGGCGGGGAAGCTTTCTTT. Its protein product is CAWSATLGGEAFF.

V and J are TRBV25-1 and TRBJ2-3, with TRBD1 matching over 11 bases. Germline values: CDR1 MGHDK, CDR2 SYGVNS. The ends lost 6 bases at V and 3 bases at J; junction bases unmatched: 2. The length of the CDR3 is 14 residues. The CDR3 is CASSRDRGTDTQYF. CDR3 nucleotides: TGTGCCAGCAGCCGGGACAGGGGGACAGATACGCAGTATTTT.

This chain connects TRBV5-6 to TRBJ2-4, with D unresolved. The germline V gene has CDR1 SGHDT and CDR2 YYEEEE. V was shortened by 0 bases and J by 0 bases, with 13 bases between the two germline ends. The length of the CDR3 is 17 residues. This CDR3 reads CASSLGVTSLAKNIQYF. CDR3 sequence (DNA): TGTGCCAGCAGCTTGGGAGTCACCTCTTTAGCCAAAAACATTCAGTACTTC.

The V gene is TRBV5-8, the J gene TRBJ1-1; D call uncertain. V lost 0 bases to trimming and J lost 3 bases, with 12 bases between them. This CDR3 has 15 residues. Germline CDR1 and CDR2: SGHTS and YDEGEE. The CDR3 DNA sequence: TGTGCCAGCAGCTTGGCGGAGCGGTCCTACACTGAAGCTTTCTTT. This translates into CASSLAERSYTEAFF.

The V and J genes are TRBV9 and TRBJ1-3; 7 bases line up with TRBD1. Per the germline V gene, CDR1 is SGDLS and CDR2 is YYNGEE. The CDR3 consists of 18 residues. V shed 0 bases, J shed 4 bases, and the junction held 13 bases outside the gene matches. The CDR3 coding sequence is TGTGCCAGCAGCGTAGGGACGTATATTGGGACAGCGGGAAACACCATATATTTT. Its protein is CASSVGTYIGTAGNTIYF.

The chain joins TRBV5-6 to TRBJ2-7; tentative D call: TRBD2 (6 bases). The CDR3 is 15 residues long. V lost 0 bases and J 0 bases, leaving 10 bases between the germline ends. The V gene's germline CDR1 is SGHDT and CDR2 YYEEEE. The CDR3 DNA reads TGTGCCAGCAGCTTGGGGGAGGTCAGCTCCTACGAGCAGTACGTC. Its protein product is CASSLGEVSSYEQYV.

This chain joins TRBV6-1 and TRBJ2-1; maybe TRBD1 (6 bases). Germline V gives CDR1 MNHNS, CDR2 SASEGT. Trimming removed 7 bases at V and 0 bases at J, with 13 bases between. The CDR3 length is 15 residues. This chain's CDR3 is CASTVGTLSYNEQFF. The CDR3 nucleotides are TGTGCCAGCACGGTAGGGACACTCTCCTACAATGAGCAGTTCTTC.

The chain carries TRBV21-1 and TRBJ2-6; the table gives TRBD2 as D, unverified against the DNA. TRBV21-1 is labeled a pseudogene. This CDR3 has 20 residues. The DNA of the CDR3 is TGTGCCAGCAGCAAAGAGGACTATATGATAGAGTTACCTGGGGCCAACGTCCTGACTTTC. Protein: CASSKEDYMIELPGANVLTF.

The chain combines TRBV5-4 with TRBJ2-7; D gene unclear. The V end was cut by 2 bases, the J end by 1 base, with 10 bases between. CDR1 is SGHNT, CDR2 YYREEE, per germline (reference sequence). This CDR3 contains 14 residues. CDR3 residues: CASSFSVLSYEQYF. CDR3 coding DNA: TGTGCCAGCAGCTTTTCGGTTCTGTCCTACGAGCAGTACTTC.

This clone was recorded only once. The chain joins TRBV4-3 to TRBJ2-1, with D maybe TRBD2 (7 bases). The V gene's germline CDR1 is LGHNA and CDR2 YSLEER. V lost 0 bases and J 7 bases, leaving 16 bases between the germline ends. This CDR3 contains 16 residues. The CDR3 DNA reads as TGCGCCAGCAGCCAAGAATGGGGGAGGGGGACGAATGAGCAGTTCTTC. Translation gives CASSQEWGRGTNEQFF.

This clone appeared a single time. The J gene is TRBJ2-3, the V gene TRBV5-1; D might be TRBD2 (6 bases). The V and J ends lost 4 bases and 4 bases respectively, with 19 bases between them. CDR1 is SGHRS, CDR2 YFSETQ, per germline. The CDR3 consists of 16 residues. CDR3 protein: CASSTAGTLAADTQYF. DNA for the CDR3: TGCGCCAGCAGCACCGCCGGGACTTTAGCCGCAGATACGCAGTATTTT.

This clone came up once. The V gene is TRBV5-6, the J gene TRBJ1-2, with D perhaps TRBD1 (5 bases). Germline V gene lookup returns CDR1 SGHDT and CDR2 YYEEEE. The V gene lost 0 bases and the J gene lost 0 bases, with 6 bases spanning the gap. The CDR3 runs to 14 residues. In DNA form, the CDR3 reads TGTGCCAGCAGCTTGGCAGGGTCTAACTATGGCTACACCTTC. This gives the protein CASSLAGSNYGYTF. Looking up the rest from reference TRBV5-6 and TRBJ1-2 gives the full variable domain: DAGVTQSPTHLIKTRGQQVTLRCSPKSGHDTVSWYQQALGQGPQFIFQYYEEEERQRGNFPDRFSGHQFPNYSSELNVNALLLGDSALYLCASSLAGSNYGYTFGSGTRLTVV.

This chain uses TRBV12-5 with TRBJ1-3; D may be TRBD1 (5 bases). The CDR3 contains 17 residues. V was shortened by 0 bases and J by 0 bases, with 12 bases between the two germline ends. Germline V gene sequence: CDR1 LGHNT, CDR2 FRNRAP. CDR3 protein: CASGLVQELRSGNTIYF. The CDR3 DNA is TGTGCTAGTGGTTTGGTACAGGAACTGCGCTCTGGAAACACCATATATTTT.

This clone was seen a handful of times. The DNA of the CDR3 is TGTGCCAGCAGCTTAGAGGCGGGATACCAAGAGACCCAGTACTTC. Amino acid sequence: CASSLEAGYQETQYF. This chain uses TRBV7-2 with TRBJ2-5, with D possibly TRBD2 on 6 matching bases. The CDR3 is made up of 15 amino acids. In germline, CDR1 is SGHTA, CDR2 FQGNSA. The ends were cut back, 1 base at V and 0 bases at J, with 9 bases in the middle.

Written as DNA, the CDR3 is TGTGCCAGCAGTTACGAGGCGGCCACCGGTTCACCCCTCCACTTT. Translating gives CASSYEAATGSPLHF. The rearrangement joins TRBV6-5 to TRBJ1-6; unclear D gene. CDR3 length: 15 residues. Between the trimmed V and J ends, which lost 2 bases and 9 bases, there was a span of 14 bases. Germline V gene sequence: CDR1 MNHEY, CDR2 SVGAGI.

The rearrangement uses TRBV11-2 and TRBJ2-1; D is ambiguous. CDR3 length: 13 residues. Trimming pared 3 bases from V and 7 bases from J, leaving 10 bases between. Germline V gene lookup returns CDR1 SGHAT and CDR2 FQNNGV. The CDR3 region has the DNA TGTGCCAGCAGCTTGGCTCCAGGAAATGAGCAGTTCTTC. It encodes CASSLAPGNEQFF. Variable domain in full (rest from reference TRBV11-2 and TRBJ2-1): EAGVAQSPRYKIIEKRQSVAFWCNPISGHATLYWYQQILGQGPKLLIQFQNNGVVDDSQLPKDRFSAERLKGVDSTLKIQPAKLEDSAVYLCASSLAPGNEQFFGPGTRLTVL.

The J gene is TRBJ1-5, the V gene TRBV19; the D is unclear. Trimming took 3 bases from V and 3 from J, leaving 15 bases between them. Germline V gives CDR1 LNHDA, CDR2 SQIVND (reference sequence). The CDR3 runs to 16 residues. CDR3 region: CASSMQALDPNQPQHF. CDR3 coding DNA: TGTGCCAGTAGTATGCAGGCTCTGGATCCCAATCAGCCCCAGCATTTT. Complete variable domain (other parts from reference TRBV19 and TRBJ1-5): DGGITQSPKYLFRKEGQNVTLSCEQNLNHDAMYWYRQDPGQGLRLIYYSQIVNDFQKGDIAEGYSVSREKKESFPLTVTSAQKNPTAFYLCASSMQALDPNQPQHFGDGTRLSIL.